The rows below give T cell receptor beta chains drawn from one sample of a study of CD8 T cells in Susac syndrome. One entry per CDR3 protein results from TCRdb running MiXCR on the immunoSEQ multiplex PCR reads. The sample carries around 71,000 distinct CDR3 sequences, 93% recorded once. Material: CD4+ T cells from PBMCs. These receptors all stem from a human donor with Susac syndrome. Each CDR3 is given with its conserved first and last residue.

13 TRBJ2-3 TRBV6-5 CASSYSAGDTQYF
12 TRBJ2-7 TRBV7-9 CASSFGVSEQYF
16 TRBJ1-2 TRBV20-1 CSAQSGGGAGGYGYTF
16 TRBJ2-5 TRBV4-2 CASSQDSWTIKETQYF
17 TRBJ2-3 TRBV29-1 CSVKRSGGGAVTDTQYF
14 TRBJ2-7 TRBV7-9 CASSRSPSSYEQYF
15 TRBJ1-1 TRBV29-1 CSVELIGGQNTEAFF
14 TRBJ1-1 TRBV3-1 CASSQDPGPTEAFF
16 TRBJ2-5 TRBV20-1 CSARDHRGQGRETQYF
12 TRBJ2-3 TRBV20-1 CSAREGSDTQYF
14 TRBJ1-1 TRBV18 CASSPDRDSTEAFF
15 TRBJ2-7 TRBV5-1 CASSPDRGLNYEQYF
12 TRBJ2-7 TRBV13 CASSLRGSEQYF
14 TRBJ2-2 TRBV2 CASHRDRGTGELFF
14 TRBJ2-2 TRBV20-1 CSARNGLGTGELFF
13 TRBJ1-5 TRBV3-1 CASSQQAWQPQHF
11 TRBJ2-1 TRBV28 CASRTQNEQFF
16 TRBJ1-6 TRBV28 CASSPASSSYNSPLHF
13 TRBJ1-1 TRBV6-4 CASSREGNTEAFF
13 TRBJ1-1 TRBV28 CASSFGVPTESFF
16 TRBJ2-6 TRBV9 CASSVGAHAGANVLTF
13 TRBJ2-7 TRBV5-1 CASSLNDAYEQYF
11 TRBJ1-2 TRBV6-5 CASSRGGGYTF
15 TRBJ2-7 TRBV21-1 CASSKIRRQAYEQYF
13 TRBJ1-2 TRBV14 CASSQGIYYGYTF
15 TRBJ1-4 TRBV4-1 CASSQTGTGKLSLFF